This TCR beta chain came from a study of spatial heterogeneity in lung cancer. Turning to the study itself: The average appearance count of each unique TCR and UMI combination in raw reads was more than nine.

In the case of this clonotype: The junction shows a germline mismatch at one end, possibly a read error.

Regarding time point: blood at routine non-recurrence follow-up after resection. Whole RNA, isolated from tumor, nontumor lung or frozen PBMC, was sequenced without prior sorting. Germline assignment: CDR1 MDHEN and CDR2 SYDVKM. The CDR3 runs to 15 residues. TCR cDNA molecules were tagged individually, and each one carried a unique molecular identifier. TCRdb redid the calling of the 5' RACE reads with MiXCR, one entry per CDR3 protein. The sample has some 110,000 distinct CDR3 sequences, 12% seen once. The rearrangement uses TRBV28 and TRBJ1-6; D is unclear. This TCR was recovered from a male donor with early-stage non-small cell lung cancer. The specimen comprised PBMCs, sampled at follow-up. In DNA form, the CDR3 reads TGTGCCAGCAGTCCCCCGTCGTCCTTTAATTCACCCCTCCACTTT. Translation: CASSPPSSFNSPLHF.